This T cell receptor (beta chain) was captured in a study of blood T cell repertoires in COVID-19. In the study overall: The study drew acute and convalescent COVID-19 samples from the United States, Italy and Spain. T cells, B-cell-depleted T cells, or PBMCs provided the cDNA or gDNA that served as material.

The CDR3 spans 19 residues. Germline V gene data show CDR1 as MGHRA and CDR2 as YSYEKL. Losses at the gene ends were 1 base for V and 4 bases for J; bases not matched to a gene: 13. Original data processing: Amplifying reference gene primers gave estimates of nucleated cell counts. The data were produced by immunoSEQ multiplex PCR, yet TCRdb's version contains in-frame clones alone and is incomplete. D and trimming come from the DNA, and the V and J calls and clone size come from that table. The sample lists some 42,000 clones; approximately 89% were seen once. This TCR was recovered from a human donor in a cohort sampled during active COVID-19. Material for sequencing was peripheral blood. The gene calls are TRBV4-1 and TRBJ2-1, with 10 bases identical to TRBD2. DNA of the CDR3: TGCGCCAGCAGCCAAGCTGGGGTAGCGGGGGGCCACCATTACAATGAGCAGTTCTTC. Encoded protein: CASSQAGVAGGHHYNEQFF.